The present TCR beta chain was sequenced within a study of sequential checkpoint blockade in melanoma. As to treatment: randomized to nivolumab then ipilimumab (arm A) or the reverse (arm B). In germline, CDR1 is MNHEY, CDR2 SMNVEV (reference sequence). Trimming took 5 bases from V and 4 from J; bases not matched to a gene: 0. There are 14 residues in the CDR3. Assay used: immunoSEQ multiplex PCR; TCRdb lists only in-frame clones, some missing. The sample includes more than 9,500 clones, roughly 76% seen only once; the top ten take over 9%. The sequenced sample was CD8+ T cells sorted from blood (inferred from file names), obtained from a patient given nivolumab and ipilimumab in sequence. The chain uses TRBV27 and TRBJ2-7; TRBD2 aligns across 15 bases. This TCR derives from a human donor with melanoma. CDR3 sequence: CASSGLAGGYEQYF. CDR3 sequence (DNA): TGTGCCAGCAGTGGACTAGCGGGAGGGTACGAGCAGTACTTC.